The following is a T cell receptor beta chain sequence with its context. The antigen is unknown. Healthy donors had no documented immune events, such as infections, while sampled. This entry belongs to a study of identifying expanded T cells in peripheral blood. Study-level points and caveats: Technical replicates showed approximately 1.2 changed clones; about 2 weeks roughly 18; four weeks 19. Two-week clone count variance significantly increased as total template count grew.

J gave up 7 bases and V 4 bases, and 6 bases lay outside the gene matches. The CDR3 extends over 16 amino acids. The V gene's germline CDR1 is SGHTA and CDR2 FQGNSA. Assay: immunoSEQ multiplex PCR; the TCRdb copy retains only in-frame clones and omits some. The table shows approximately 100,000 clones, with approximately 91% occurring only once. Sample: blood. The genes are TRBV7-2 and TRBJ2-1, with TRBD2 identical over 14 bases. This clonotype was sampled from a person aged 18 to 75 in good health. The CDR3 region is CASSSGLAGAGNEQFF. CDR3 bases: TGTGCCAGCAGCTCGGGACTAGCGGGAGCCGGGAATGAGCAGTTCTTC.